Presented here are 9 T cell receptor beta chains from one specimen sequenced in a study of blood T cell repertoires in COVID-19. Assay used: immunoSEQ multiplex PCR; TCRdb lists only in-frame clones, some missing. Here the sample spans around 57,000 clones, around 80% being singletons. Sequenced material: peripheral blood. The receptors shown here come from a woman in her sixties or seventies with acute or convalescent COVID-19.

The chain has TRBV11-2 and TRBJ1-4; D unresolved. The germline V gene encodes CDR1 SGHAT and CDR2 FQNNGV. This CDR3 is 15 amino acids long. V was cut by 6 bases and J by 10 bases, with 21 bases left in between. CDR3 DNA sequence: TGTGCCAGCAGTTCAACTTCCGGGAGCCGCCGAAAACTGTTTTTT. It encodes CASSSTSGSRRKLFF.

The chain's CDR3 is CASSQDRDRANEQFF. The CDR3 nucleotides read TGTGCCAGCAGCCAAGACCGGGACAGGGCGAATGAGCAGTTCTTC. The chain couples TRBV3-1 (or the pseudogene TRBV3-2) to TRBJ2-1; 9 nucleotides line up with TRBD1. There are 15 residues in the CDR3. The germline gives CDR1 LGHDT, CDR2 YNNKEL (reference sequence). V trimming: 0 bases; J trimming: 7 bases; junction bases outside the gene matches: 4.

The CDR3 loop is CSVRGIGEKLFF. The CDR3 DNA reads TGCAGCGTAAGAGGGATTGGTGAAAAACTGTTTTTT. The chain carries TRBV29-1 and TRBJ1-4; D uncertain. The germline CDR1 and CDR2 sequences are SQVTM and ANQGSEA. This CDR3 spans 12 amino acids. V dropped 6 bases and J dropped 7 bases, with 12 bases sitting between them. Together with reference TRBV29-1 and TRBJ1-4, the CDR3 gives the full variable domain: SAVISQKPSRDICQRGTSLTIQCQVDSQVTMMFWYRQQPGQSLTLIATANQGSEATYESGFVIDKFPISRPNLTFSTLTVSNMSPEDSSIYLCSVRGIGEKLFFGSGTQLSVL.

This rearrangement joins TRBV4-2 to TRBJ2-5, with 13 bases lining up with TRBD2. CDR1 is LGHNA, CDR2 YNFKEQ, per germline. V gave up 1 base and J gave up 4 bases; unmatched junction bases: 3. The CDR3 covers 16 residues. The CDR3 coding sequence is TGTGCCAGCAGCCAAGTTACTAGCGGGGGGGGAGAGACCCAGTACTTC. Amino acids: CASSQVTSGGGETQYF.

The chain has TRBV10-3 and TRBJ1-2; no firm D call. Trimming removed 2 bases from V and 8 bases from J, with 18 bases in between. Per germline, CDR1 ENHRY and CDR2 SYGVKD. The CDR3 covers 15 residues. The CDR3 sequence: CAISEPLGSLGGYTF. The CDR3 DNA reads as TGTGCCATCAGTGAGCCCTTAGGGAGCTTGGGCGGCTACACCTTC.

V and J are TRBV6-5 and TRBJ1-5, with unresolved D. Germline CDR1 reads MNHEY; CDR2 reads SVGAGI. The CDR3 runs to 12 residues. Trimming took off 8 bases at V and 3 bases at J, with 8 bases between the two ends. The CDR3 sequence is CASGRFNQPQHF. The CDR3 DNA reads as TGTGCCAGCGGCCGATTCAATCAGCCCCAGCATTTT.

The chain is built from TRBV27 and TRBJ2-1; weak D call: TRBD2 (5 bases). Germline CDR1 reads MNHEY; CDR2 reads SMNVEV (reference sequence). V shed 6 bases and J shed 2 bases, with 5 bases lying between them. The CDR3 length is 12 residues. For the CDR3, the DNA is TGTGCCAGCAGGACTACCTACAATGAGCAGTTCTTC. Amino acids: CASRTTYNEQFF.

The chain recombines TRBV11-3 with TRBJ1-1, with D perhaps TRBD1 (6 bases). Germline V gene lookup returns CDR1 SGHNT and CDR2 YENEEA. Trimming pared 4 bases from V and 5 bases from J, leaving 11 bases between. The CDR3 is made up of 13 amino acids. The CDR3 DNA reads TGTGCCAGCAGCTCATACAGGGATACTGAAGCTTTCTTT. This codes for CASSSYRDTEAFF.

CDR3 nucleotide sequence: TGTGCCAGCAGCGTAGCTTCATTGGGCGCCGGGGAGCTGTTTTTT. This codes for CASSVASLGAGELFF. The chain combines TRBV9 with TRBJ2-2; no firm D call. Germline CDR1 and CDR2: SGDLS and YYNGEE. The ends were cut back, 0 bases at V and 6 bases at J, with 12 bases in the middle. The CDR3 is 15 residues long.